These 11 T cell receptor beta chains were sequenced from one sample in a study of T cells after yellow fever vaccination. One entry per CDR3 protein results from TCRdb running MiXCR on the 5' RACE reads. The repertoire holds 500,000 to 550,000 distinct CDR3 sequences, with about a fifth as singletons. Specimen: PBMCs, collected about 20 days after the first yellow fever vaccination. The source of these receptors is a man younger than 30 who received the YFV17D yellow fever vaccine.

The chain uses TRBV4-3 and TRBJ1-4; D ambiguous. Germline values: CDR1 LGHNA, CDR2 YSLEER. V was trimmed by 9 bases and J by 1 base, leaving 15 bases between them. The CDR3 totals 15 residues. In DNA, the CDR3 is TGCGCCAGTAATAGGCAACCGGGAACTAATGAAAAACTGTTTTTT. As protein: CASNRQPGTNEKLFF.

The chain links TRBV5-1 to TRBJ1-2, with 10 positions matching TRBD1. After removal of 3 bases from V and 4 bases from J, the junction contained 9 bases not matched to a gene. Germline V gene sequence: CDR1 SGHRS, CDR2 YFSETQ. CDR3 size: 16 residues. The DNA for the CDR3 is TGCGCCAGCAGCTCACGGACAGGGGGATCTGTCTATGGCTACACCTTC. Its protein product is CASSSRTGGSVYGYTF.

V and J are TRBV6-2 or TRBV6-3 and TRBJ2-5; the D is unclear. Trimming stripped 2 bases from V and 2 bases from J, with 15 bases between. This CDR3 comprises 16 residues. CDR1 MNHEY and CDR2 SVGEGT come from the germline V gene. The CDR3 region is CASSYLLQGDQETQYF. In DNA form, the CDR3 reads TGTGCCAGCAGTTACCTTCTACAAGGCGATCAAGAGACCCAGTACTTC.

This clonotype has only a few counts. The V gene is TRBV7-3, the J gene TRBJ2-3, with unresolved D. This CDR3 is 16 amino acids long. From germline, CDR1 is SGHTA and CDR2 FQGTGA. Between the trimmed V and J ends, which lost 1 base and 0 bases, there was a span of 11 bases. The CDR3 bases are TGTGCCAGCAGCTTAAGTCCATACGCCAGCACAGATACGCAGTATTTT. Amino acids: CASSLSPYASTDTQYF.

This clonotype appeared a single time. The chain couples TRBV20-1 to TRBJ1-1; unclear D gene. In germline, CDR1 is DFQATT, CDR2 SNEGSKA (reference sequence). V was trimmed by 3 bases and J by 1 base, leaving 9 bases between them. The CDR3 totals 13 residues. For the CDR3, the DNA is TGCAGTGCTAGTTTACAGAGGAACACTGAAGCTTTCTTT. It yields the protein CSASLQRNTEAFF.

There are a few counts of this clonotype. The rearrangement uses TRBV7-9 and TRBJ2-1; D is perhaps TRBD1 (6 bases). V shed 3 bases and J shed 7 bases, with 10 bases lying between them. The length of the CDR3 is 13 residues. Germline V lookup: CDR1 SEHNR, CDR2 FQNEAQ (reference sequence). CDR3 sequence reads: CASSFTTGNEQFF. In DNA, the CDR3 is TGTGCCAGCAGCTTCACCACAGGGAATGAGCAGTTCTTC. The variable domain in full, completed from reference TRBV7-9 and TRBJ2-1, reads DTGVSQNPRHKITKRGQNVTFRCDPISEHNRLYWYRQTLGQGPEFLTYFQNEAQLEKSRLLSDRFSAERPKGSFSTLEIQRTEQGDSAMYLCASSFTTGNEQFFGPGTRLTVL.

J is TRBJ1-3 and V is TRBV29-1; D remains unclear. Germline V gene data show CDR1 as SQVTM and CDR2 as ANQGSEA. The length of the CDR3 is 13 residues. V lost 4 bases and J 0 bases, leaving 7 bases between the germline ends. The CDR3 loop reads CSVARSSGNTIYF. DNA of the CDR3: TGCAGCGTTGCTCGAAGCTCTGGAAACACCATATATTTT.

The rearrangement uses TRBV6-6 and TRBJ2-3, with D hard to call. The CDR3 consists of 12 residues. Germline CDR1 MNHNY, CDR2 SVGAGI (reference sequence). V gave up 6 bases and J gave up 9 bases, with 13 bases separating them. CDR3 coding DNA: TGTGCCAGCAGCAGTAAACTTGACACGCAGTATTTT. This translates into CASSSKLDTQYF.

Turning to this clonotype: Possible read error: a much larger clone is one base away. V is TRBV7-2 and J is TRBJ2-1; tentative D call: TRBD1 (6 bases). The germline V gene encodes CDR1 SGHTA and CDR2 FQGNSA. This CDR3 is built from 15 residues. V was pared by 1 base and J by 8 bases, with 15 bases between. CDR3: CASSLGQGQLDEQFF. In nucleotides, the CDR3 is TGTGCCAGCAGCTTAGGTCAGGGACAACTCGATGAGCAGTTCTTC.

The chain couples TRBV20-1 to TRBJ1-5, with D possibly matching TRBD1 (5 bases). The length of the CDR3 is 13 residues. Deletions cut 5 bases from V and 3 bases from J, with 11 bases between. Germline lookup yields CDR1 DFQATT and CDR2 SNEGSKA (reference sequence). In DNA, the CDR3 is TGCAGTGCTTTAAGGGGCGCCAATCAGCCCCAGCATTTT. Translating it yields CSALRGANQPQHF.

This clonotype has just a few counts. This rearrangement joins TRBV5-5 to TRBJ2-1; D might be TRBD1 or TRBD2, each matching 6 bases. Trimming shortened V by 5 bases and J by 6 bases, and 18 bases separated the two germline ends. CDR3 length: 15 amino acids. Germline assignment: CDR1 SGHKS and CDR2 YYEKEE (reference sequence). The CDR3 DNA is TGTGCCAGCAGGTCATGGACTGGAGGGGGCAATGAGCAGTTCTTC. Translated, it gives CASRSWTGGGNEQFF.